These T cell receptor beta chains were read from a single sample in a study of CD8 T cells in ankylosing spondylitis. TCRdb processed the 5' RACE reads anew with MiXCR; each CDR3 protein has one entry. The data contain hundreds of thousands of distinct CDR3 sequences, roughly 26% of them seen just once; the ten biggest clones take up 0.89%. The sample was blood, either unsorted or a sorted T cell fraction (not recorded which). The receptors shown here come from a male donor with ankylosing spondylitis. CDR3s include the opening cysteine and the closing phenylalanine or tryptophan. Each record gives: D gene, J gene, clone size, V gene, CDR3 protein, CDR3 DNA. A D gene is named only where the DNA matches it firmly. The size entry is marked missing in some rows and otherwise reads once, few, many or a size class.

d_gene: TRBD1
j_gene: TRBJ1-1
abundance: .
v_gene: TRBV5-1
CDR3aa: CASSGRGRGTEAFF
CDR3nt: TGCGCCAGCAGCGGCAGGGGGCGTGGGACTGAAGCTTTCTTT

d_gene: .
j_gene: TRBJ1-1
abundance: once
v_gene: TRBV11-2
CDR3aa: CASSRTWDPDEAFF
CDR3nt: TGTGCCAGCAGCCGGACGTGGGACCCCGATGAAGCTTTCTTT

d_gene: .
j_gene: TRBJ2-2
abundance: few
v_gene: TRBV4-1
CDR3aa: CASSQDRRAGELFF
CDR3nt: TGCGCCAGCAGCCAGGACAGACGAGCCGGGGAGCTGTTTTTT

d_gene: .
j_gene: TRBJ2-3
abundance: few
v_gene: TRBV2
CDR3aa: CASTAGNTDTQYF
CDR3nt: TGTGCCAGCACGGCGGGGAACACAGATACGCAGTATTTT

d_gene: TRBD2
j_gene: TRBJ2-5
abundance: few
v_gene: TRBV10-3
CDR3aa: CATRGGVQETQYF
CDR3nt: TGTGCCACCCGGGGGGGGGTCCAAGAGACCCAGTACTTC

d_gene: TRBD2
j_gene: TRBJ2-3
abundance: .
v_gene: TRBV20-1
CDR3aa: CSATPGLAGWRGTDTQYF
CDR3nt: TGCAGTGCTACTCCAGGACTAGCGGGATGGAGGGGCACAGATACGCAGTATTTT

d_gene: .
j_gene: TRBJ2-5
abundance: .
v_gene: TRBV12-3/TRBV12-4
CDR3aa: CASGQPAGETQYF
CDR3nt: TGTGCCAGCGGCCAGCCAGCCGGGGAGACCCAGTACTTC

d_gene: .
j_gene: TRBJ2-3
abundance: .
v_gene: TRBV2
CDR3aa: CASSARDTQYF
CDR3nt: TGTGCCAGCAGCGCCAGAGATACGCAGTATTTT

d_gene: .
j_gene: TRBJ2-7
abundance: .
v_gene: TRBV20-1
CDR3aa: CSAPARVSYEQYF
CDR3nt: TGCAGTGCCCCTGCCAGGGTGTCCTACGAGCAGTACTTC

d_gene: .
j_gene: TRBJ1-5
abundance: .
v_gene: TRBV10-3
CDR3aa: CAISVSASDSNQPQHF
CDR3nt: TGTGCCATCAGTGTATCAGCCTCTGATAGCAATCAGCCCCAGCATTTT

d_gene: .
j_gene: TRBJ2-7
abundance: .
v_gene: TRBV15
CDR3aa: CATSRESGNYEQYF
CDR3nt: TGTGCCACCAGCAGAGAGTCGGGGAACTACGAGCAGTACTTC

d_gene: .
j_gene: TRBJ2-1
abundance: once
v_gene: TRBV5-5
CDR3aa: CASSRESVWNEQFF
CDR3nt: TGTGCCAGCAGCCGGGAGTCAGTTTGGAATGAGCAGTTCTTC

d_gene: TRBD2
j_gene: TRBJ2-5
abundance: once
v_gene: TRBV5-1
CDR3aa: CASGELAGVVETQYF
CDR3nt: TGCGCCAGCGGGGAACTAGCGGGAGTTGTGGAGACCCAGTACTTC

d_gene: TRBD2
j_gene: TRBJ2-2
abundance: few
v_gene: TRBV7-8
CDR3aa: CASSMGLAGNTGELFF
CDR3nt: TGTGCCAGCAGCATGGGACTAGCGGGGAACACCGGGGAGCTGTTTTTT

d_gene: .
j_gene: TRBJ1-5
abundance: once
v_gene: TRBV4-2
CDR3aa: CASSQSNTGNPQPQHF
CDR3nt: TGTGCCAGCAGCCAATCCAACACAGGGAACCCACAGCCCCAGCATTTT

d_gene: .
j_gene: TRBJ2-6
abundance: .
v_gene: TRBV5-1
CDR3aa: CASSVTPGANVLTF
CDR3nt: TGCGCCAGCAGCGTGACTCCTGGGGCCAACGTCCTGACTTTC

d_gene: .
j_gene: TRBJ2-7
abundance: .
v_gene: TRBV24-1
CDR3aa: CATSDAGRVEQYF
CDR3nt: TGTGCCACCAGTGATGCTGGACGGGTGGAGCAGTACTTC

d_gene: TRBD2
j_gene: TRBJ2-3
abundance: .
v_gene: TRBV4-1
CDR3aa: CASSHAARREPPDTQYF
CDR3nt: TGCGCCAGCAGCCATGCGGCGAGGCGGGAGCCCCCAGATACGCAGTATTTT

d_gene: TRBD1
j_gene: TRBJ2-5
abundance: few
v_gene: TRBV24-1
CDR3aa: CATSDPGTVGEETQYF
CDR3nt: TGTGCCACCAGTGACCCCGGGACAGTGGGCGAAGAGACCCAGTACTTC

d_gene: TRBD1
j_gene: TRBJ1-2
abundance: .
v_gene: TRBV29-1
CDR3aa: CSVEIEPGQGKGYGYTF
CDR3nt: TGCAGCGTTGAAATTGAACCGGGACAGGGGAAGGGTTATGGCTACACCTTC

d_gene: TRBD1
j_gene: TRBJ1-6
abundance: few
v_gene: TRBV4-1
CDR3aa: CASSRTPGQAYSNSPLHF
CDR3nt: TGCGCCAGCAGCCGGACTCCGGGACAGGCCTACTCTAATTCACCCCTCCACTTT

d_gene: .
j_gene: TRBJ1-5
abundance: .
v_gene: TRBV4-1
CDR3aa: CASSQDRSSNQPQHF
CDR3nt: TGCGCCAGCAGCCAAGATAGGAGTTCTAATCAGCCCCAGCATTTT

d_gene: .
j_gene: TRBJ2-1
abundance: .
v_gene: TRBV20-1
CDR3aa: CSADPQVEQFF
CDR3nt: TGCAGTGCTGACCCCCAGGTGGAGCAGTTCTTC

d_gene: TRBD1
j_gene: TRBJ1-1
abundance: many
v_gene: TRBV7-8
CDR3aa: CASSPTTGARNTEAFF
CDR3nt: TGTGCCAGCAGCCCCACGACAGGGGCGCGGAACACTGAAGCTTTCTTT

d_gene: .
j_gene: TRBJ1-2
abundance: once
v_gene: TRBV3-1
CDR3aa: CASSQTPDTRHGYTF
CDR3nt: TGTGCCAGCAGCCAAACCCCGGACACACGACATGGCTACACCTTC

d_gene: TRBD1
j_gene: TRBJ1-1
abundance: .
v_gene: TRBV2
CDR3aa: CASSEQGEMNTEAFF
CDR3nt: TGTGCCAGCAGTGAACAGGGGGAGATGAACACTGAAGCTTTCTTT

d_gene: .
j_gene: TRBJ2-1
abundance: .
v_gene: TRBV15
CDR3aa: CATSRNDFDNYNEQFF
CDR3nt: TGTGCCACCAGCAGGAACGACTTCGATAACTACAATGAGCAGTTCTTC

d_gene: .
j_gene: TRBJ2-3
abundance: .
v_gene: TRBV18
CDR3aa: CASSPDGWTDTQYF
CDR3nt: TGTGCCAGCTCACCGGACGGGTGGACAGATACGCAGTATTTT

d_gene: .
j_gene: TRBJ1-3
abundance: many
v_gene: TRBV5-1
CDR3aa: CASSPGDYSGNTIYF
CDR3nt: TGCGCCAGCAGCCCGGGAGACTACTCTGGAAACACCATATATTTT

d_gene: .
j_gene: TRBJ2-1
abundance: .
v_gene: TRBV7-9
CDR3aa: CATTGVAYNEQFF
CDR3nt: TGTGCCACCACCGGGGTAGCCTACAATGAGCAGTTCTTC

d_gene: .
j_gene: TRBJ2-1
abundance: .
v_gene: TRBV2
CDR3aa: CPSSGPNGNEQFF
CDR3nt: TGTCCCAGCAGTGGACCCAACGGGAATGAGCAGTTCTTC

d_gene: .
j_gene: TRBJ2-3
abundance: .
v_gene: TRBV5-5
CDR3aa: CASKGLQGTDTQYF
CDR3nt: TGTGCCAGCAAGGGACTGCAGGGCACAGATACGCAGTATTTT

d_gene: .
j_gene: TRBJ1-6
abundance: .
v_gene: TRBV27
CDR3aa: CASSPGRLPTLHF
CDR3nt: TGTGCCAGCAGTCCAGGACGCCTGCCGACCCTCCACTTT

d_gene: .
j_gene: TRBJ2-1
abundance: few
v_gene: TRBV5-5
CDR3aa: CASSLAAVPYNEQFF
CDR3nt: TGTGCCAGCAGCTTGGCAGCGGTTCCCTACAATGAGCAGTTCTTC

d_gene: TRBD1
j_gene: TRBJ2-1
abundance: few
v_gene: TRBV23-1
CDR3aa: CASSQSSGTGSHEQFF
CDR3nt: TGCGCCAGCAGTCAATCTTCCGGGACAGGGTCCCATGAGCAGTTCTTC

d_gene: .
j_gene: TRBJ1-3
abundance: few
v_gene: TRBV24-1
CDR3aa: CATTGTYEIGSGNTIYF
CDR3nt: TGTGCCACTACCGGGACTTATGAAATTGGCTCTGGAAACACCATATATTTT

d_gene: .
j_gene: TRBJ1-1
abundance: .
v_gene: TRBV12-3/TRBV12-4
CDR3aa: CASRLTETEAFF
CDR3nt: TGTGCCAGCAGGCTCACAGAAACTGAAGCTTTCTTT

d_gene: .
j_gene: TRBJ2-5
abundance: .
v_gene: TRBV5-1
CDR3aa: CASSLVGVQETQYF
CDR3nt: TGCGCCAGCAGCTTGGTGGGAGTCCAAGAGACCCAGTACTTC

d_gene: .
j_gene: TRBJ2-1
abundance: .
v_gene: TRBV3-1
CDR3aa: CASSQDRLAGNEQFF
CDR3nt: TGTGCCAGCAGCCAAGATAGGCTAGCTGGCAATGAGCAGTTCTTC

d_gene: .
j_gene: TRBJ1-1
abundance: .
v_gene: TRBV5-1
CDR3aa: CASSLGTVGSSHTEAFF
CDR3nt: TGCGCCAGCAGCTTGGGGACAGTGGGATCGTCACACACTGAAGCTTTCTTT

d_gene: .
j_gene: TRBJ1-1
abundance: .
v_gene: TRBV12-3/TRBV12-4
CDR3aa: CASSSRALRGAEAFF
CDR3nt: TGTGCCAGCAGTTCCCGGGCCCTCAGGGGCGCTGAAGCTTTCTTT

d_gene: .
j_gene: TRBJ1-1
abundance: .
v_gene: TRBV6-5
CDR3aa: CASSYYSSNTEAFF
CDR3nt: TGTGCCAGCAGTTACTACAGCTCAAACACTGAAGCTTTCTTT

d_gene: .
j_gene: TRBJ1-4
abundance: many
v_gene: TRBV29-1
CDR3aa: CSVSNSRGEKLFF
CDR3nt: TGCAGCGTTTCAAACTCGAGGGGGGAAAAACTGTTTTTT

d_gene: .
j_gene: TRBJ2-3
abundance: .
v_gene: TRBV24-1
CDR3aa: CATSTGNTQYF
CDR3nt: TGTGCCACCAGTACGGGGAATACGCAGTATTTT

d_gene: TRBD1
j_gene: TRBJ1-1
abundance: .
v_gene: TRBV11-2
CDR3aa: CASSLVTGGYTEAFF
CDR3nt: TGTGCCAGCAGCTTAGTTACAGGGGGGTACACTGAAGCTTTCTTT

d_gene: .
j_gene: TRBJ2-3
abundance: .
v_gene: TRBV24-1
CDR3aa: CATSDPESDLRDDTQYF
CDR3nt: TGTGCCACCAGTGACCCAGAATCCGACCTTAGGGACGATACGCAGTATTTT

d_gene: .
j_gene: TRBJ1-6
abundance: .
v_gene: TRBV3-1
CDR3aa: CASSQEGGRGYNSPLHF
CDR3nt: TGTGCCAGCAGCCAAGAGGGAGGGAGGGGGTATAATTCACCCCTCCACTTT